These 7 T cell receptor delta chains share one sample of origin, sequenced in a study of gamma-delta chains in newborns, infants, children. TCRdb re-called the reads through CATT. Among roughly 4,700 delta-chain clones listed, 2.5% to 3% were seen once. The sequenced sample was blood. The source is a child who was a newborn, infant or young child, either healthy, febrile or measles-vaccinated (not recorded which).

A few counts support this clone. Here the CDR3 DNA reads TGTGCCTGTGACTTTACTGGGATTTACTCCTGGGACACCCGACAGATGTTTTTC. It is translated as CACDFTGIYSWDTRQMFF. This chain connects TRDV2 to TRDJ3; the D gene is possibly TRDD3 (6 bases). The CDR3 runs to 18 residues. From germline, CDR1 is GEAIGNYY and CDR2 EKD. V lost 3 bases, J lost 0 bases, and 14 bases lay in between.

This clone is categorized as medium-sized. The chain carries TRDV2 and TRDJ3; no firm D call. The germline V gene encodes CDR1 GEAIGNYY and CDR2 EKD. The V gene lost 3 bases and the J gene lost 1 base, with 12 bases spanning the gap. This CDR3 spans 17 amino acids. CDR3 residues: CACDVVDASWDTRQMFF. The CDR3 DNA reads TGTGCCTGTGACGTGGTGGATGCGTCCTGGGACACCCGACAGATGTTTTTC.

This clone is labeled as medium-sized. The rearrangement links TRDV2 to TRDJ1; 8 nucleotides agree with TRDD3. Trimming removed 3 bases from V and 0 bases from J; junction bases left unmatched: 8. The CDR3 covers 16 residues. From germline, CDR1 is GEAIGNYY and CDR2 EKD. The CDR3 spells CACDSLLGVDTDKLIF. The CDR3 DNA is TGTGCCTGTGACTCCTTACTGGGGGTCGACACCGATAAACTCATCTTT.

In this sample, this clone is medium-sized. A much larger clone lies one base from this, so it may be a read error. The chain carries TRDV2 and TRDJ1, with a tentative D call TRDD3 (6 bases). Germline V gene data show CDR1 as GEAIGNYY and CDR2 as EKD. CDR3 length: 14 residues. V was cut by 0 bases and J by 1 base, with 8 bases left in between. The CDR3 reads CACDTVGGTDKLIF. CDR3 bases: TGTGCCTGTGACACCGTGGGGGGCACCGATAAACTCATCTTT.

Details on this clone: A far more abundant clone sits one base away, making this likely a read error. The chain is built from TRDV2 and TRDJ1; 7 bases fit TRDD3. Germline CDR1 reads GEAIGNYY; CDR2 reads EKD. V shed 2 bases and J 2 bases; nucleotides not matched to a gene: 4. The CDR3 is made up of 14 amino acids. CDR3 coding DNA: TGTGCCTGTGACATACTGGGGAATACCGATAAACTCATCTTT. Translated, it gives CACDILGNTDKLIF.

With regard to this clone: One junction end does not reproduce the germline sequence, and a read error may be involved. The rearrangement joins TRDV2 to TRDJ3; perhaps TRDD3 as D (6 bases). CDR3 length: 18 amino acids. CDR1 GEAIGNYY and CDR2 EKD come from the germline V gene. The CDR3, as DNA: TGTGCCTGTGACACTTGGGGGCCGAGCTCCTGGGACTCCCGACAGATGTTTTTC. Protein product: CACDTWGPSSWDSRQMFF.

This clone was detected a few times. V gene TRAV29/DV5 combines with J gene TRDJ3; 8 positions match TRDD3. This CDR3 contains 17 residues. V dropped 0 bases and J dropped 0; count of bases not matched to a gene: 2. Per germline, CDR1 NSMFDY and CDR2 ISSIKDK. In nucleotides, the CDR3 is TGTGCAGCAAGCGCACTGGGGGGCTCCTGGGACACCCGACAGATGTTTTTC. It specifies CAASALGGSWDTRQMFF.